This TCR beta chain stems from a study of vaccination and CD4 T cells after COVID-19. Noted treatment: roughly ten-day PBMC culture with coronavirus spike peptide pools or control peptides (ViraFEST assay). Gathered ahead of the COVID-19 pandemic (2011-2018) were the CD4+ T cells of the unexposed donor. Sequencing of cultured CD4+ T cell DNA used the Oncomine TCR Beta short-read assay. TCRdb reanalysed the PCR reads using MiXCR and keeps one entry per CDR3 protein. The sample includes thousands of distinct CDR3 sequences, roughly 65% seen only once; the top ten take roughly 31%. In the case of this clonotype: Its antigen is as yet unknown.

The CDR3 length is 14 residues. Germline-derived CDR1 and CDR2 are SGHVS and FQNEAQ. With 1 base clipped from V and 4 bases from J, the junction kept 0 bases outside the gene matches. V usage is TRBV7-8 and J usage is TRBJ1-5, with 8 positions matching TRBD1. The source of this sequence is a human donor in good health. Sequenced: CD4+ T cells from blood, cultured in vitro. The CDR3 loop is CASSLGTGNQPQHF. Here the CDR3 DNA reads TGTGCCAGCAGCTTAGGGACAGGGAATCAGCCCCAGCATTTT.